This T cell receptor (beta chain) appears in the sequencing data of a study of shared clonotypes between healthy human individuals (dated by TCRdb to the early 2020s). Notes on the research overall: The cohort included three men and a couple of women between 18 and 49 years of age. For each donor, CD4 naive and CD4 memory were each given three plates, CD8 naive was given two plates, and CD8 memory was given one plate. Blood TCR repertoires of roughly five healthy adults were deeply sequenced to estimate repertoire size and the extent of clonotype sharing between individuals. Libraries were prepared and TCR repertoires were sequenced by different laboratories using diverse techniques, in order to increase sequencing depth and limit assay-specific biases. Each donor's leukapheresis produced roughly between about 0.8 and 10 billion PBMCs.

CD8 naive samples consisted of CD45RO-negative cells that were positively selected for CCR7, yielding a CD45RA+CCR7+ population without TemRA cells. The donors were healthy, HIV-negative adults who had no recently reported acute infections or vaccinations. Every donor was a Caucasian adult residing in Nashville, Tennessee, USA. After blood collection by leukapheresis, PBMCs were isolated using Ficoll-Histopaque density gradient centrifugation and then cryopreserved in the vapor phase of liquid nitrogen. Analytical flow cytometry was used to check the purity and quantity of every magnetically sorted T cell population. Genomic DNA was isolated from every sorted fraction and measured by UV absorbance on a Nanodrop 2000c. In the case of this clone: Its recognized antigen is unknown. No much larger clone is present one base from it, and per-base qualities are unavailable.

Summary of the overall study and its limitations: The small number of donors limited the genetic and exposure-history diversity represented. Compared with non-shared clonotypes, the clonotypes found in all four sorted-subset donors had higher generation probabilities. Pairwise subsampling led to the expectation that sequencing depth would affect the degree of clonotype sharing among donors. Incomplete sequencing was indicated by rarefaction of sorted-subset datasets, despite the large sequencing depth. Across a few donors, roughly 5.4% of naive CD4, over 3% of naive CD8, roughly 2.3% of memory CD4, and roughly 0.41% of memory CD8 clonotypes were shared. Naive subsets generally had larger estimated clonotype richness than memory subsets. Only blood was sampled, and tissue TCR repertoires likely differ from those in blood.

CDR1 and CDR2 (LNHDA, SQIVND) derive from the germline V gene (reference sequence). The cysteine opens and the phenylalanine closes a CDR3 of 12 amino acids. Just CDR3 DNA is preserved here, 36 bases in frame from base 1. Deletion took 8 bases off V and 2 bases off J, with a span of 7 bases between the germline ends. Using the deep immunoSEQ assay, multiplex PCR amplified TCR CDR3 regions from genomic DNA. Genomic DNA extracted from each cell subset was distributed evenly over all wells of several immunoSEQ 96-well plates, and each plate served as one replicate. For sorted subsets, 200 to 250 ng of genomic DNA, equivalent to 25,000 to 35,000 T cell genomes, went into each replicate PCR. Purified libraries were measured with a Qubit 3.0 fluorometer, size-checked on a Bioanalyzer 2100, and measured again with the KAPA Library Quantification kit. Every immunoSEQ 96-well plate was sequenced on a separate single-read 150-cycle Illumina NextSeq 550 flow cell. The study's own analysis went as follows. Because the immunoSEQ output held only junctional sequences and lacked quality scores, the filtering could not match the filtering applied to full-length reads. To assign V/J genes and CDR3, sequences were annotated using PyIR, a Python wrapper for IgBLAST v1.9, with IMGT germline references. Reads were filtered out if the reads had weak V/J assignments (E-value above 1e-6), no CDR3, stop codons, out-of-frame junctions, or ambiguous translated residues. A V3J clonotype was defined by an identical inferred V gene, J gene, and CDR3 amino acid sequence. The percentage overlap between two repertoires was calculated by dividing the number of shared unique clonotypes by the size of the smaller repertoire. Three approaches were used to assess repertoire richness: RTK rarefaction, the Chao1 estimator, and Recon v2.1 estimates of unobserved clonotypes. Generation probabilities for all TCRbeta clonotypes obtained by the gDNA method from a handful of donors were computed using OLGA. Not all clones reach the TCRdb copy of this immuneACCESS table, which keeps in-frame sequences only. Checked studies attribute under half of the gap to unresolved V genes and leave the rest unexplained. The V and J calls and clone size are taken from that table; D and trimming were inferred from the DNA. Present in this sample are under 850,000 clones, 90% to 95% of which were seen just once. The ten largest clonotypes hold around 24% of the sample.

The chain is assembled from TRBV19 and TRBJ2-1; no D gene is confidently identified. The sequencing input was naive CD8+ T cells sorted from blood. Per the publication, the cell subset or site label means: CD45RA+CCR7+. The origin of this receptor is a man aged 25 to 45 in good health. The CDR3 in this case is CASGPTYNEQFF. The base sequence is TGTGCCAGTGGGCCCACCTACAATGAGCAGTTCTTC.